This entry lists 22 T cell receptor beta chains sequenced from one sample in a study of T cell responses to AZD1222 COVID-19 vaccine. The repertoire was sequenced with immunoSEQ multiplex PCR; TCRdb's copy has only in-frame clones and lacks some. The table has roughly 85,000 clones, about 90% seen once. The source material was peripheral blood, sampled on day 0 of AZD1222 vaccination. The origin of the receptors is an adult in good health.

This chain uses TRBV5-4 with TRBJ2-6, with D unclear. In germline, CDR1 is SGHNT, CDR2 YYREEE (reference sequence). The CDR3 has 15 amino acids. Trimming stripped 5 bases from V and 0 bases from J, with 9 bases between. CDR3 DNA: TGTGCCAGCAGGGTGGATGCCTCTGGGGCCAACGTCCTGACTTTC. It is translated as CASRVDASGANVLTF.

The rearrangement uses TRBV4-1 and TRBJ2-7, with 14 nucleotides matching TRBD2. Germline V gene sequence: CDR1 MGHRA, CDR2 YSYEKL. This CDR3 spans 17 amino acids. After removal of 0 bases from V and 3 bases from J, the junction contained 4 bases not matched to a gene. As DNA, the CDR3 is TGCGCCAGCAGCCAAGATCGACTAGCGGGAGGGATCTACGAGCAGTACTTC. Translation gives CASSQDRLAGGIYEQYF.

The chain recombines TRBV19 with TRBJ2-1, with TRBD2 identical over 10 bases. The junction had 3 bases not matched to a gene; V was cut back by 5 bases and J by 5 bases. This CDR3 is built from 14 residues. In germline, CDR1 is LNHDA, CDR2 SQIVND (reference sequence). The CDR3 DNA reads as TGTGCCAGTAGTTCGGGACTAGCGAACAATGAGCAGTTCTTC. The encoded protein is CASSSGLANNEQFF.

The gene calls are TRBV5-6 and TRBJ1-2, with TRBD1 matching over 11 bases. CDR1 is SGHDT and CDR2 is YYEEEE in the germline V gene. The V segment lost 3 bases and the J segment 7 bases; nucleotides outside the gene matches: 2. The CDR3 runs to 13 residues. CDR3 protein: CASSYGTGGGYTF. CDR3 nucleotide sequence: TGTGCCAGCAGCTACGGGACAGGGGGTGGCTACACCTTC.

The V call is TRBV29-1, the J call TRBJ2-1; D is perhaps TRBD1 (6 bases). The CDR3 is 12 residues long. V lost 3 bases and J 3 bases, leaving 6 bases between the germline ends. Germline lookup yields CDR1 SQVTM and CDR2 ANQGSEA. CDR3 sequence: CSVEDSYNEQFF. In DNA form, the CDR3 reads TGCAGCGTTGAGGACAGCTACAATGAGCAGTTCTTC.

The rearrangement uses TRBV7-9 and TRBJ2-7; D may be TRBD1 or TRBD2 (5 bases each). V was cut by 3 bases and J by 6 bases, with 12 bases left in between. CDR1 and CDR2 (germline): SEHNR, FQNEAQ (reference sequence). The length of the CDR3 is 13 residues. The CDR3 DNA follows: TGTGCCAGCAGCTTCGGGACCCTGGGCGAGCAGTACTTC. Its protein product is CASSFGTLGEQYF.

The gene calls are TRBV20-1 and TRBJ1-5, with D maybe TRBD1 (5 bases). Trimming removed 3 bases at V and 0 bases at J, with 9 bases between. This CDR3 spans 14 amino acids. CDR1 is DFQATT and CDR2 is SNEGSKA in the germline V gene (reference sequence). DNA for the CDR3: TGCAGTGCTAGTAGGGGAAATAGCAATCAGCCCCAGCATTTT. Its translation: CSASRGNSNQPQHF.

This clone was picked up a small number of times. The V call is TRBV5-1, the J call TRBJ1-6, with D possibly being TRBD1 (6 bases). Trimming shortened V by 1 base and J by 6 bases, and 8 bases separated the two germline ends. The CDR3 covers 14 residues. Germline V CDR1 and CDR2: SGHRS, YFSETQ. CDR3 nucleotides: TGCGCCAGCAGCTTGCAGGGGAGTAATTCACCCCTCCACTTT. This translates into CASSLQGSNSPLHF.

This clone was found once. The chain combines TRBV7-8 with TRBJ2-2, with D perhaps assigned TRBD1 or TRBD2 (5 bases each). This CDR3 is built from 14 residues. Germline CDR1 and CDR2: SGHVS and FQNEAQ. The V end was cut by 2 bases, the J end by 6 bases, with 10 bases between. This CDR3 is CASSLWGSSGELFF. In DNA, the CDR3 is TGTGCCAGCAGCTTATGGGGGTCCTCCGGGGAGCTGTTTTTT.

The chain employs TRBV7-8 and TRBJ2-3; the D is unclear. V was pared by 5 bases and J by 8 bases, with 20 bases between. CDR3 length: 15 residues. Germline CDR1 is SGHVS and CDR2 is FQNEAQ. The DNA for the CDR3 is TGTGCCAGCAGCCGCCAACCTATGGACGGTCGTACGCAGTATTTT. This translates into CASSRQPMDGRTQYF.

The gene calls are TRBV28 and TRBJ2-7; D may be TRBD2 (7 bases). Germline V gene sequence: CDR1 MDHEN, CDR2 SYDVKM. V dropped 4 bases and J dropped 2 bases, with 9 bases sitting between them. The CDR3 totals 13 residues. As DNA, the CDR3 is TGTGCCAGCAGTTCGGGGGGCACCTACGAGCAGTACTTC. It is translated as CASSSGGTYEQYF.

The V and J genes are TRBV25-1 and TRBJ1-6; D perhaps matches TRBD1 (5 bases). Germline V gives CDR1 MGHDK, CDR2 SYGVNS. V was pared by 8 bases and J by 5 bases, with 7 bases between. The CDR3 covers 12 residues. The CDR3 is CASRGNNSPLHF. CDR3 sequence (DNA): TGTGCCAGCCGGGGGAATAATTCACCCCTCCACTTT.

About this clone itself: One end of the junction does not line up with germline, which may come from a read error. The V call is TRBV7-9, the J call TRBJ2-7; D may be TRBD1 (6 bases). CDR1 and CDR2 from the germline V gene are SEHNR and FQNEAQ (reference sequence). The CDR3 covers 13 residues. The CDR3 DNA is TGTGCCAGCAGCTTAGAGGGCCGGACAGTTGTCGAGTTC. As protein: CASSLEGRTVVEF.

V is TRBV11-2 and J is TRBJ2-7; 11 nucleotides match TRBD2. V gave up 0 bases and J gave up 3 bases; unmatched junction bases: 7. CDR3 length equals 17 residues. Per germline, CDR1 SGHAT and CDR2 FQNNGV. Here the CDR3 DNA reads TGTGCCAGCAGCTTAGATCTCCCGGGACTAGCGGTCTACGAGCAGTACTTC. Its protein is CASSLDLPGLAVYEQYF.

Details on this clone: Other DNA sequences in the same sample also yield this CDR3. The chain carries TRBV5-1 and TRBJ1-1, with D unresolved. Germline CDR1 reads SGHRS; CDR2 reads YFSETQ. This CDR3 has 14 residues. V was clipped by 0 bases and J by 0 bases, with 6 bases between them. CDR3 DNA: TGCGCCAGCAGCTTGGGCGGCATGAACACTGAAGCTTTCTTT. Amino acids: CASSLGGMNTEAFF.

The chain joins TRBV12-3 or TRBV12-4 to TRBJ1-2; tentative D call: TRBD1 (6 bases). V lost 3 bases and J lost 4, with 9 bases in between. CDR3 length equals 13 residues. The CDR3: CASSFEGGYGYTF. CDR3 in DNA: TGTGCCAGCAGTTTCGAGGGGGGCTATGGCTACACCTTC.

CDR3 sequence: CASRRLAGDEQFF. In DNA, the CDR3 is TGTGCCAGCAGGCGACTAGCGGGAGATGAGCAGTTCTTC. The chain employs TRBV2 and TRBJ2-1, with 12 bases aligning to TRBD2. Germline CDR1 is SNHLY and CDR2 is FYNNEI. Losses at the gene ends were 6 bases for V and 8 bases for J; bases not matched to a gene: 2. The CDR3 spans 13 residues.

Here the CDR3 DNA reads TGTGCCAGCAGTTTTTGGGGGGGCGGACAGCCCCAGCATTTT. Translation gives CASSFWGGGQPQHF. J is TRBJ1-5 and V is TRBV27, with a weak D call TRBD1 (6 bases). V lost 3 bases and J lost 7, with 13 bases in between. In germline, CDR1 is MNHEY, CDR2 SMNVEV (reference sequence). The CDR3 has 14 amino acids.

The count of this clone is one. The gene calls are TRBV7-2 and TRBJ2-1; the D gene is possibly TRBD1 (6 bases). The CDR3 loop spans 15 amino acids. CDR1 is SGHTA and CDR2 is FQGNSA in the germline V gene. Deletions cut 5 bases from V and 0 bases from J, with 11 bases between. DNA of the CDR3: TGTGCCAGCAGCCCCGACAGGAGCTCCTACAATGAGCAGTTCTTC. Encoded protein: CASSPDRSSYNEQFF.

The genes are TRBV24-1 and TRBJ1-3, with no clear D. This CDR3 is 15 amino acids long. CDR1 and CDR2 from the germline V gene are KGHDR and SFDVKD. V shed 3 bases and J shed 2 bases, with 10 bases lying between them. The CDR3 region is CATSDTNRAGNTIYF. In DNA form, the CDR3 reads TGTGCCACCAGTGATACCAACAGAGCTGGAAACACCATATATTTT.

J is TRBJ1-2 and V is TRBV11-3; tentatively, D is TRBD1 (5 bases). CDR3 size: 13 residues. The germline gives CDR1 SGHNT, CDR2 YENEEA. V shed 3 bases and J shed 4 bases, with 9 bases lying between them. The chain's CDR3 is CASSFQGSYGYTF. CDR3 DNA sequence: TGTGCCAGCAGCTTTCAGGGCAGCTATGGCTACACCTTC.

The CDR3 sequence: CSVGSTSGANVLTF. The DNA for the CDR3 is TGCAGCGTCGGGTCCACCTCTGGGGCCAACGTCCTGACTTTC. The V gene is TRBV29-1, the J gene TRBJ2-6; no firm D call. The CDR3 spans 14 residues. The ends were cut back, 6 bases at V and 0 bases at J, with 9 bases in the middle. The germline V gene has CDR1 SQVTM and CDR2 ANQGSEA.